This T cell receptor (beta chain) comes out of a study of blood T cell repertoires in COVID-19. Study in general: Sample material is recorded as cDNA or gDNA derived from T cells, B-cell-depleted T cells, or PBMCs.

CDR1 and CDR2 from the germline V gene are MNHEY and SMNVEV (reference sequence). The CDR3 length is 15 residues. With V trimmed by 3 bases and J by 7 bases, 7 bases remained unmatched. How the authors handled the data: Estimated nucleated cell counts came from reference gene primer amplification. Profiled with immunoSEQ multiplex PCR; TCRdb holds only in-frame clones, not every one. V and J calls and clone size are copied from that table; D and trimming were computed from the DNA. Counted here are fewer than 60,000 clones, over 70% occurring once; the ten biggest clones make up about 10%. Seattle's enrolled individuals joined amid active infection and were then monitored longitudinally.

The chain recombines TRBV27 with TRBJ1-2; 11 bases line up with TRBD1. The TCR was taken from a man aged 30 to 39 with COVID-19, enrolled during active disease. Sequenced: peripheral blood. The CDR3 DNA reads TGTGCCAGCAGTTTTCGGACAGGGGGCTTTGCTGGCTACACCTTC. This sequence encodes CASSFRTGGFAGYTF.